The source of this TCR beta chain is a study of blood T cell repertoires in COVID-19. Study as a whole: T cells, B-cell-depleted T cells, or PBMCs supplied cDNA or gDNA.

CDR3 length equals 16 residues. V was clipped by 3 bases and J by 0 bases, with 13 bases between them. The V gene's germline CDR1 is SGHRS and CDR2 YFSETQ. TCRdb keeps only in-frame clones here, not all; method: immunoSEQ multiplex PCR. The repertoire holds 280,000 or so clones, with approximately 83% as singletons. Sequenced input: PBMCs or T cells enriched from blood (not recorded which). The rearrangement links TRBV5-1 to TRBJ2-1; D possibly corresponds to TRBD1 (6 bases). The sequence derives from a man aged 25 to 40 who had recovered from COVID-19. The CDR3 reads CASSWAGESSYNEQFF. In DNA, the CDR3 is TGCGCCAGCAGCTGGGCAGGGGAGAGCTCCTACAATGAGCAGTTCTTC.